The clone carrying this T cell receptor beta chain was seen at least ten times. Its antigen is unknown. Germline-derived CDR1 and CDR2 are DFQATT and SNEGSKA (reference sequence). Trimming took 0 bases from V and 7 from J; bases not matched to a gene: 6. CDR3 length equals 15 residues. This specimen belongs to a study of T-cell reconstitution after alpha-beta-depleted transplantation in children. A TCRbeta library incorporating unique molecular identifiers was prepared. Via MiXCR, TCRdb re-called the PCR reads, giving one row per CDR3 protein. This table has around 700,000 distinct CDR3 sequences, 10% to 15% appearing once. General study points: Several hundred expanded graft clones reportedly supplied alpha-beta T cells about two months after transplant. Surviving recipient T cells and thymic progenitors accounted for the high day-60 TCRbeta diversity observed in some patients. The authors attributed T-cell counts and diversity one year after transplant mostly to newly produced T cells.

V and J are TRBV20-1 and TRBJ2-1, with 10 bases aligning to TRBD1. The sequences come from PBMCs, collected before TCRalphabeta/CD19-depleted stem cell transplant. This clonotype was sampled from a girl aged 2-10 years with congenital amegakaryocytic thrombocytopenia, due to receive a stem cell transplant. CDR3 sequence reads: CSARDGDRGINEQFF. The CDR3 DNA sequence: TGCAGTGCTAGAGATGGGGACAGGGGTATTAATGAGCAGTTCTTC.